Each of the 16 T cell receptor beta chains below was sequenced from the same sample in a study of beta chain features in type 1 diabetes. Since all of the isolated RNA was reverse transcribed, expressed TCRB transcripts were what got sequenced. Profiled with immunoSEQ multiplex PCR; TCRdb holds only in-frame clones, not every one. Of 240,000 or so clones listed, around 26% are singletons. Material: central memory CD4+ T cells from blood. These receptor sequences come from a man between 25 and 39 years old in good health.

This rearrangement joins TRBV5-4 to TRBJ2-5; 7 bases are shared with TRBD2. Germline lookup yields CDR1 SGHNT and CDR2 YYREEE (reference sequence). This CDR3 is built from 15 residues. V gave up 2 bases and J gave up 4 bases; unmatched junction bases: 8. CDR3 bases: TGTGCCAGCAGCTTCCCTAGCGGAGGGGCAGAGACCCAGTACTTC. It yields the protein CASSFPSGGAETQYF.

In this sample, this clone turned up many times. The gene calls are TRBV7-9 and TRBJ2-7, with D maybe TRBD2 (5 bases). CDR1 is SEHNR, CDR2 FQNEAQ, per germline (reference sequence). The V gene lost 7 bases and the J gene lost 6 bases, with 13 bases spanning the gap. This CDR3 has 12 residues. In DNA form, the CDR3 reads TGTGCCAGCACACTACTAGTGAGCGAGCAGTACTTC. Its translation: CASTLLVSEQYF. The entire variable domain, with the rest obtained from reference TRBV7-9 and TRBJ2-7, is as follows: DTGVSQNPRHKITKRGQNVTFRCDPISEHNRLYWYRQTLGQGPEFLTYFQNEAQLEKSRLLSDRFSAERPKGSFSTLEIQRTEQGDSAMYLCASTLLVSEQYFGPGTRLTVT.

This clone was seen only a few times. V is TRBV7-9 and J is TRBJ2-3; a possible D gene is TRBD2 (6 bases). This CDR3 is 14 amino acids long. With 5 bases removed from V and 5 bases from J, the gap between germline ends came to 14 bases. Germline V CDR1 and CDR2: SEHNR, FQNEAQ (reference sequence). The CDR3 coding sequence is TGTGCCAGCAGCGGGGGGTGGAGCGGAGATACGCAGTATTTT. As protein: CASSGGWSGDTQYF.

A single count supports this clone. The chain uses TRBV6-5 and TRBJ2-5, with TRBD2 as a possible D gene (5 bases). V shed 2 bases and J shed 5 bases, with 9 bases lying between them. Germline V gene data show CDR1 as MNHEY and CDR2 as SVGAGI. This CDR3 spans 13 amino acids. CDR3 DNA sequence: TGTGCCAGCAGTTACCTCCCGGGGGAGACCCAGTACTTC. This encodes CASSYLPGETQYF.

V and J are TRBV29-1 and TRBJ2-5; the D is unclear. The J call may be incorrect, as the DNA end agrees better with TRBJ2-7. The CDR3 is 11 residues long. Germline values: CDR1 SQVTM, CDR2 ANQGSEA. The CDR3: CSVETSDEQYF. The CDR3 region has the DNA TGCAGCGTTGAGACGTCCGACGAGCAGTACTTC.

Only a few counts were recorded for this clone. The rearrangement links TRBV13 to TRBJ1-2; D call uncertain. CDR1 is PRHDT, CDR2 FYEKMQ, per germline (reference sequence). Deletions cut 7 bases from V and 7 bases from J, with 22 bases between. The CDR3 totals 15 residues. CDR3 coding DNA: TGTGCCAGCATCTCCCAAAGCGGGTCCCAGAGTGGCTACACCTTC. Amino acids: CASISQSGSQSGYTF.

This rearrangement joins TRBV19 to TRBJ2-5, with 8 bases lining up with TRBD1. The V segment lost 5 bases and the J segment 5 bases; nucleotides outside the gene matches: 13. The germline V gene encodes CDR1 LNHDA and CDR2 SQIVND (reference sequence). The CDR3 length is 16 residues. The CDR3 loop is CASSSRTGPGRETQYF. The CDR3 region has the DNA TGTGCCAGTAGTTCTCGGACAGGGCCCGGTCGTGAGACCCAGTACTTC.

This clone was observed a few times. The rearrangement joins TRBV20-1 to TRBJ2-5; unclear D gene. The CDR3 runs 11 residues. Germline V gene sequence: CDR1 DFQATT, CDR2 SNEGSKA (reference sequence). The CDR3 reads CTQESQETQYF. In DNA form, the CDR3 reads TGCACCCAGGAGAGTCAAGAGACCCAGTACTTC.

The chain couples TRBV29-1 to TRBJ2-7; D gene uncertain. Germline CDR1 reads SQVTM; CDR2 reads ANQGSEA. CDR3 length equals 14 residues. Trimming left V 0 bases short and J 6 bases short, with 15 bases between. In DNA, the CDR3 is TGCAGCGTTGAAGATGGGCTGATCTCGGGCGAGCAGTACTTC. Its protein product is CSVEDGLISGEQYF.

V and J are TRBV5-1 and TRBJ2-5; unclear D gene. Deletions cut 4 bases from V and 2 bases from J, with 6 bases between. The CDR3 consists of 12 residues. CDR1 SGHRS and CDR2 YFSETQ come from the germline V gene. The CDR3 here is CASSGNQETQYF. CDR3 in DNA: TGCGCCAGCAGCGGGAATCAAGAGACCCAGTACTTC.

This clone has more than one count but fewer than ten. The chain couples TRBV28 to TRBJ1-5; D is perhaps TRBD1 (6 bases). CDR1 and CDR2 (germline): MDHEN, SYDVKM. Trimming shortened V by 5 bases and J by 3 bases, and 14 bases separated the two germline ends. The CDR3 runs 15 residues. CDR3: CASSPQGPNNQPQHF. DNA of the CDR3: TGTGCCAGCAGTCCCCAGGGGCCCAACAATCAGCCCCAGCATTTT.

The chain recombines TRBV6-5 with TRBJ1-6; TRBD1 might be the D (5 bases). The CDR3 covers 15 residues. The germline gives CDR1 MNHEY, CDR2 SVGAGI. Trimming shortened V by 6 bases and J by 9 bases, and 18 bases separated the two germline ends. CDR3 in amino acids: CASSRRQGRASPLHF. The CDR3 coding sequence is TGTGCCAGCAGCCGCCGGCAGGGAAGGGCTTCACCCCTCCACTTT.

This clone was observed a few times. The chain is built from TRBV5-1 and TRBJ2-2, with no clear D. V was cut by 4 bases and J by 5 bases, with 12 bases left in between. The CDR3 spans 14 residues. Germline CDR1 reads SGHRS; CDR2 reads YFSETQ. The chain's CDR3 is CASSVLGTTGELFF. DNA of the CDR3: TGCGCCAGCAGCGTTCTGGGTACAACCGGGGAGCTGTTTTTT.

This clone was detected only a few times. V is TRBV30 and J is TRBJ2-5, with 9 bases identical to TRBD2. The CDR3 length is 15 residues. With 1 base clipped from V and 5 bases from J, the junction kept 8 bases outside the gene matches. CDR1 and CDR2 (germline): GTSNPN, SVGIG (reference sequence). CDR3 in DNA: TGTGCCTGGAGTGGTGGTAGCGGGAGAGGTGAGACCCAGTACTTC. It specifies CAWSGGSGRGETQYF.

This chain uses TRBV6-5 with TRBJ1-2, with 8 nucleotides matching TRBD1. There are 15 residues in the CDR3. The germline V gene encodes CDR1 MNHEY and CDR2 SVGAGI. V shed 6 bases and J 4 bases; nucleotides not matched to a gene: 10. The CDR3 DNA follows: TGTGCCAGCAGCCGCGAAGGGACAGGCTCCTATGGCTACACCTTC. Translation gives CASSREGTGSYGYTF.

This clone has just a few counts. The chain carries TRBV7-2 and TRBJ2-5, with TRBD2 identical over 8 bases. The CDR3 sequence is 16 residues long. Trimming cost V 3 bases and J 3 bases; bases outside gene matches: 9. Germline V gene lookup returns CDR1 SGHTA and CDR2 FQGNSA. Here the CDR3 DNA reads TGTGCCAGCAGCTTCGACTTAGCGGGGACCAAAGAGACCCAGTACTTC. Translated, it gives CASSFDLAGTKETQYF.